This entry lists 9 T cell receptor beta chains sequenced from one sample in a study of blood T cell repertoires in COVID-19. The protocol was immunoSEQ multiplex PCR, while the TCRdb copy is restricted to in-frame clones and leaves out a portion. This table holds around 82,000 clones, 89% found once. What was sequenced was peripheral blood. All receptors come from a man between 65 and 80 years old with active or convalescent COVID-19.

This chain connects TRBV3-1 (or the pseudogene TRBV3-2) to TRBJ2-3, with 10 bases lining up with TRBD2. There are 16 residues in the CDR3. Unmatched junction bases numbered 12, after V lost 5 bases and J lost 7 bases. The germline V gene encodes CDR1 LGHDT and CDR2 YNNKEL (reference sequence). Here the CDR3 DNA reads TGTGCCAGCAGCTTTCGACTAGCGGGTTTCAGGAATACGCAGTATTTT. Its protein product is CASSFRLAGFRNTQYF.

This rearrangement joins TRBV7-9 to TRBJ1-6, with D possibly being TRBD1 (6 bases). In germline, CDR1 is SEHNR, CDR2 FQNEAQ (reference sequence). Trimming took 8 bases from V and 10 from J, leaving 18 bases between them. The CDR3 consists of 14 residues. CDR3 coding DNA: TGTGCCAGCCTTGGGGGGGCGCTGGGGTCACCCCTCCACTTT. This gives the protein CASLGGALGSPLHF.

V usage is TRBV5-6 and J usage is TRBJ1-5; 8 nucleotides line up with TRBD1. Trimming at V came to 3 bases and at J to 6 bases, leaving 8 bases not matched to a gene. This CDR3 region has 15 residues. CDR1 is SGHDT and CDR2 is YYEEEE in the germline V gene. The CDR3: CASSSSRTGSQPQHF. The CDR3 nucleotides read TGTGCCAGCAGCTCGTCCCGGACAGGGAGTCAGCCCCAGCATTTT.

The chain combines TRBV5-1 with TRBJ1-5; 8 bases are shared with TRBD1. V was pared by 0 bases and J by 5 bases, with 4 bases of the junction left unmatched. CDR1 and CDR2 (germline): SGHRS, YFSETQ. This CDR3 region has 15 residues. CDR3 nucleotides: TGCGCCAGCAGCTTGGCCCCAGGGGGCGATCAGCCCCAGCATTTT. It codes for CASSLAPGGDQPQHF.

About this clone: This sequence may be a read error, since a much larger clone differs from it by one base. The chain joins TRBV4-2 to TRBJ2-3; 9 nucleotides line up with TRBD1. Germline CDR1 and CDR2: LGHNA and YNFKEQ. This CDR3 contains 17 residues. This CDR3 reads CVSSPRDRDFGTDTQYF. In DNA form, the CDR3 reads TGTGTCAGCAGCCCCCGGGACAGGGATTTCGGCACAGATACGCAGTATTTT.

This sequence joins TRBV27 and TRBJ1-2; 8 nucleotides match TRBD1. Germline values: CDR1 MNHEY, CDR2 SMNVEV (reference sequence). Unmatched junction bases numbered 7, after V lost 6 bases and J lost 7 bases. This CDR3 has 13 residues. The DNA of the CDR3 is TGTGCCAGCAGCGGACAGGGTAGGGGTGGCTACACCTTC. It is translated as CASSGQGRGGYTF.

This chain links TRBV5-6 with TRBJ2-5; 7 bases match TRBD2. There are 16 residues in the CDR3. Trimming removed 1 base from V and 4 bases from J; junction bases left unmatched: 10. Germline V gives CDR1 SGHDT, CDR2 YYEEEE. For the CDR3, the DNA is TGTGCCAGCAGCTTGCCGCCGGGGGGTATTAGAGAGACCCAGTACTTC. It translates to CASSLPPGGIRETQYF. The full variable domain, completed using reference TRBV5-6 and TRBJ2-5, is DAGVTQSPTHLIKTRGQQVTLRCSPKSGHDTVSWYQQALGQGPQFIFQYYEEEERQRGNFPDRFSGHQFPNYSSELNVNALLLGDSALYLCASSLPPGGIRETQYFGPGTRLLVL.

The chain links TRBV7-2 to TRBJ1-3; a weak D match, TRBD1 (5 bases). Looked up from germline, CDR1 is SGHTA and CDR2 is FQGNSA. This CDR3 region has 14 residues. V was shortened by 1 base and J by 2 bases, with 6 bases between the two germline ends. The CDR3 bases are TGTGCCAGCAGCTTAGGGGGGGCTGGAAACACCATATATTTT. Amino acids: CASSLGGAGNTIYF. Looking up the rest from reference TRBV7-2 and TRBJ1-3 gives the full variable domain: GAGVSQSPSNKVTEKGKDVELRCDPISGHTALYWYRQSLGQGLEFLIYFQGNSAPDKSGLPSDRFSAERTGGSVSTLTIQRTQQEDSAVYLCASSLGGAGNTIYFGEGSWLTVV.

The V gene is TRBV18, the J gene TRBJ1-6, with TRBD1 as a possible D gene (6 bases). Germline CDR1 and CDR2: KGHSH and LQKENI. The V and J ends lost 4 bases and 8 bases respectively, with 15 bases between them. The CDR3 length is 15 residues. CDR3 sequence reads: CASSHNTGSDSPLHF. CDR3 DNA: TGTGCCAGCTCACATAACACAGGGTCAGATTCACCCCTCCACTTT.